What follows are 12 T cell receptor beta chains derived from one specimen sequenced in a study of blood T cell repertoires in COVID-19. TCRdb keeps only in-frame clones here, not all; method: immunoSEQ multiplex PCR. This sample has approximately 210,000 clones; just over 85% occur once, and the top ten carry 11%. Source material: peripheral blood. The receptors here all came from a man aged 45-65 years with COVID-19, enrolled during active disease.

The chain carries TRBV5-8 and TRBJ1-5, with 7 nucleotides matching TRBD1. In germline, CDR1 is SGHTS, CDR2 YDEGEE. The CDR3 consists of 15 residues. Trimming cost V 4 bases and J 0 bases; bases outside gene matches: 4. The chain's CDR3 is CASSTGQLSNQPQHF. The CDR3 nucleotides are TGTGCCAGCAGCACGGGACAGCTTAGCAATCAGCCCCAGCATTTT.

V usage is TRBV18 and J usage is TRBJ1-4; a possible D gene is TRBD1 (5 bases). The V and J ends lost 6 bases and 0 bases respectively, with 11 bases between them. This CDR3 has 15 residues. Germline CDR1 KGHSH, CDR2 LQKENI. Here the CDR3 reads CASSRGHATNEKLFF. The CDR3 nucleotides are TGTGCCAGCTCTCGCGGACATGCAACTAATGAAAAACTGTTTTTT. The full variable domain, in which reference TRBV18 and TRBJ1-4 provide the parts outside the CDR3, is NAGVMQNPRHLVRRRGQEARLRCSPMKGHSHVYWYRQLPEEGLKFMVYLQKENIIDESGMPKERFSAEFPKEGPSILRIQQVVRGDSAAYFCASSRGHATNEKLFFGSGTQLSVL.

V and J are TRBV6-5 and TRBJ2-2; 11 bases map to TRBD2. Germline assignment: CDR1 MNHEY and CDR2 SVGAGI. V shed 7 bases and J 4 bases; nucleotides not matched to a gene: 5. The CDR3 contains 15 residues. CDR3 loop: CASTLAGGRTGELFF. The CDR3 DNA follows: TGTGCCAGCACCTTAGCGGGGGGGCGCACCGGGGAGCTGTTTTTT.

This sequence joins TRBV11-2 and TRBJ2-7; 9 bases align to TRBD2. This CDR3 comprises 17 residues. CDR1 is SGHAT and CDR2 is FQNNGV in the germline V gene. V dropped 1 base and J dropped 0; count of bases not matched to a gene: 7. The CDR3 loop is CASSLGTSGSTSYEQYF. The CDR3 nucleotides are TGTGCCAGCAGCTTAGGCACTAGCGGGTCGACCTCCTACGAGCAGTACTTC.

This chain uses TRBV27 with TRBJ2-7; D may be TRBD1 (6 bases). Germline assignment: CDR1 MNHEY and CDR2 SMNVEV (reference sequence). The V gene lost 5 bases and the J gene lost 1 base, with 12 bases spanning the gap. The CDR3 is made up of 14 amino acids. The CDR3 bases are TGTGCCAGCAGTCCCGGGACATTTTCCTACGAGCAGTACTTC. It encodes CASSPGTFSYEQYF.

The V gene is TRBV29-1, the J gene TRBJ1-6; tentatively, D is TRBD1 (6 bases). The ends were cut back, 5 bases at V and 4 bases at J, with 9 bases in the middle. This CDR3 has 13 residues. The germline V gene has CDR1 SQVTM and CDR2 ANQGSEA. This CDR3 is CSVRTEYNSPLHF. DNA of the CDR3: TGCAGCGTTCGGACAGAGTATAATTCACCCCTCCACTTT.

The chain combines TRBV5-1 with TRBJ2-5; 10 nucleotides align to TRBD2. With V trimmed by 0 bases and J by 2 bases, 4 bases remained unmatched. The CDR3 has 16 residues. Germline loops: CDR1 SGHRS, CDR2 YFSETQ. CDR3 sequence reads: CASSLALAGEQETQYF. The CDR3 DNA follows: TGCGCCAGCAGCTTGGCGCTAGCGGGAGAGCAAGAGACCCAGTACTTC.

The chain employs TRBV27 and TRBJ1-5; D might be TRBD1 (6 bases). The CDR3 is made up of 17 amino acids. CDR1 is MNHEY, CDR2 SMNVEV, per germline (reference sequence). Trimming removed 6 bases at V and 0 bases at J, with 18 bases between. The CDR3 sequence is CASRARPGHYSNQPQHF. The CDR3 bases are TGTGCCAGCAGGGCCCGACCGGGACACTATAGCAATCAGCCCCAGCATTTT.

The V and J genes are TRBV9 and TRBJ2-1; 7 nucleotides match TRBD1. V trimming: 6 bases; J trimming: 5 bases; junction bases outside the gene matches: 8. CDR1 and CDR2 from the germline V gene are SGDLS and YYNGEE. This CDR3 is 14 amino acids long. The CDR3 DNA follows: TGTGCCAGCAAACCCTGGGACAGCCACAATGAGCAGTTCTTC. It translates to CASKPWDSHNEQFF. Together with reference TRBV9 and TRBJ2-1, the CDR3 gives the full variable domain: DSGVTQTPKHLITATGQRVTLRCSPRSGDLSVYWYQQSLDQGLQFLIQYYNGEERAKGNILERFSAQQFPDLHSELNLSSLELGDSALYFCASKPWDSHNEQFFGPGTRLTVL.

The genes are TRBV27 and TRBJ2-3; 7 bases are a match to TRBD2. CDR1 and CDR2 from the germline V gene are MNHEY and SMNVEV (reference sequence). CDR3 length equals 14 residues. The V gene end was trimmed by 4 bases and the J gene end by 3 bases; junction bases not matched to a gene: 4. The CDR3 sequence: CASSWGLPTDTQYF. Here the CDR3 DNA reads TGTGCCAGCAGTTGGGGACTACCTACAGATACGCAGTATTTT.

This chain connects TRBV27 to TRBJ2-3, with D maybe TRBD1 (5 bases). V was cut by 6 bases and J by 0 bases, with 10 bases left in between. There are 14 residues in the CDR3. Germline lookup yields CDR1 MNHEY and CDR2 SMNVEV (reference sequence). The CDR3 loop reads CASSSGYSTDTQYF. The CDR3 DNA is TGTGCCAGCAGCTCAGGGTACAGCACAGATACGCAGTATTTT.

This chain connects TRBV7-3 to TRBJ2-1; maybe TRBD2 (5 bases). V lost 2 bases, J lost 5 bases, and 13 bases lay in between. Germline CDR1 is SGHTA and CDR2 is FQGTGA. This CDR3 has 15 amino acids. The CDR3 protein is CASSLSGDYNNEQFF. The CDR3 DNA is TGTGCCAGCAGCTTATCGGGCGACTACAACAATGAGCAGTTCTTC.